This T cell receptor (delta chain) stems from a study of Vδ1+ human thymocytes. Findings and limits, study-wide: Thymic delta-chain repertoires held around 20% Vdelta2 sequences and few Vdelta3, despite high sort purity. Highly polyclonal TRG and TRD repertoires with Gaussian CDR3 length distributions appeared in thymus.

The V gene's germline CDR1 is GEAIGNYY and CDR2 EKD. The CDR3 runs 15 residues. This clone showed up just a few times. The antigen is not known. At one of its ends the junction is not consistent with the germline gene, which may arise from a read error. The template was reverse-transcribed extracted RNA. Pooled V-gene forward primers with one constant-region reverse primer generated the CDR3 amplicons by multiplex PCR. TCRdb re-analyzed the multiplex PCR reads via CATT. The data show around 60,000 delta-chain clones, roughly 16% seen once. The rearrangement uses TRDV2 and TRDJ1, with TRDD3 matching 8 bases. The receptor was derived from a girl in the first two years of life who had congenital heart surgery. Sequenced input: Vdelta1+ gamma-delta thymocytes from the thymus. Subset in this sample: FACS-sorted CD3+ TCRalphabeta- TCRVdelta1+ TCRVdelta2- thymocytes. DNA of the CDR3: TGTGCCTGCTTGGGGCTGGGGGACCACGGGGATAAACCCATCTTT. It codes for CACLGLGDHGDKPIF.